The clone carrying this T cell receptor beta chain came up once. Its antigen is still unknown. TCRdb re-called the RT-PCR reads with MiXCR, one entry per CDR3 protein. The table has roughly 500,000 distinct CDR3 sequences, more than 15% seen once. The CDR3 loop spans 16 amino acids. J gave up 0 bases and V 4 bases, and 6 bases lay outside the gene matches. Per germline, CDR1 MNHNS and CDR2 SASEGT. These data are taken from a study of response to subunit inactivated influenza vaccine. Broader study findings: The study's authors posited that every seasonal influenza vaccination enlists few new T cells.

The sequencing here drew on CD4+ T cells sorted from PBMCs, taken less than 30 months after vaccination. V and J are TRBV6-1 and TRBJ1-5; 7 bases match TRBD1. The source is a man aged 50-75 years who received an inactivated influenza vaccine. The CDR3 loop is CASSARTGNSNQPQHF. The CDR3 DNA follows: TGTGCCAGCAGTGCCCGGACAGGCAATAGCAATCAGCCCCAGCATTTT.